Listed below are T cell receptor beta chains from one sample, sequenced in a study of regulatory T cells in long-lasting Graves disease. TCRdb ran MiXCR on the multiplex PCR reads and lists one entry per CDR3 protein. The sample yields 400,000 to 500,000 distinct CDR3 sequences, around a fifth seen once. The material was peripheral blood mononuclear cells (PBMCs), obtained when the disease was refractory, from a patient treated with antithyroid drugs. These receptors were obtained from a female donor with Graves disease. Both conserved end residues are part of each CDR3. The D gene is left open where the match is weak. The size entry is marked missing in some rows and otherwise reads once, few, many or a size class.

abundance,d_gene,v_gene,j_gene,CDR3aa,CDR3nt
.,.,TRBV10-3,TRBJ1-1,CAIKTEGNTETFF,TGTGCCATCAAGACAGAGGGGAACACTGAAACTTTCTTT
many,.,TRBV2,TRBJ1-2,CASSEGGFYGYTF,TGTGCCAGCAGTGAGGGGGGATTCTATGGCTACACCTTC
few,TRBD1,TRBV25-1,TRBJ1-2,CASSRDRVGYTF,TGTGCCAGCAGCCGGGACAGAGTCGGCTACACCTTC
.,TRBD1,TRBV3-1,TRBJ2-2,CASSPRQGWAGELFF,TGTGCCAGCAGCCCCCGACAGGGGTGGGCCGGGGAGCTGTTTTTT
few,.,TRBV7-6,TRBJ2-7,CASSLAPGQSSSYEQYF,TGTGCCAGCAGCTTAGCGCCCGGACAGAGTAGCTCCTACGAGCAGTACTTC
few,TRBD1,TRBV6-6,TRBJ1-2,CASSYSVEQGHGYTF,TGTGCCAGCAGTTACTCGGTGGAACAGGGGCACGGCTACACCTTC
.,TRBD2,TRBV20-1,TRBJ2-3,CSARTSGSTDTQYF,TGCAGTGCTAGAACTAGCGGAAGCACAGATACGCAGTATTTT
.,.,TRBV9,TRBJ1-3,CASHNEGLNGNTIYF,TGTGCCAGCCACAACGAGGGATTAAACGGAAACACCATATATTTT
many,.,TRBV28,TRBJ2-4,CASSPTASVIQYF,TGTGCCAGCAGTCCGACAGCGTCGGTCATTCAGTACTTC
few,.,TRBV20-1,TRBJ2-7,CSATGVRASSSYEQYF,TGCAGTGCTACAGGGGTCAGGGCATCTAGCTCCTACGAGCAGTACTTC
few,TRBD1,TRBV27,TRBJ2-7,CASSATGPYEQYF,TGTGCCAGCAGTGCGACAGGGCCGTACGAGCAGTACTTC
many,TRBD1,TRBV28,TRBJ1-1,CASSFDRARTEAFF,TGTGCCAGCAGTTTTGACAGGGCAAGAACTGAAGCTTTCTTT
many,.,TRBV6-1,TRBJ1-6,CASSDDRRGPLHF,TGTGCCAGCAGTGATGACAGGCGCGGACCCCTCCACTTT
once,.,TRBV30,TRBJ1-1,CVWSVLGGREAFF,TGTGTCTGGAGTGTACTTGGGGGGCGTGAAGCTTTCTTT
many,.,TRBV5-1,TRBJ2-7,CASSFTLSGEQYF,TGCGCCAGCAGCTTCACATTGTCGGGTGAGCAGTACTTC
many,.,TRBV28,TRBJ1-2,CASSIGTNYGYTF,TGTGCCAGCAGTATTGGGACTAACTATGGCTACACCTTC
.,TRBD1,TRBV7-2,TRBJ1-5,CASSPQTGEKDQPQHF,TGTGCCAGCAGCCCCCAGACAGGGGAAAAGGACCAGCCCCAGCATTTT
few,TRBD1,TRBV30,TRBJ2-5,CARDRGGRETQYF,TGTGCCCGTGACAGGGGCGGCCGCGAGACCCAGTACTTC
.,TRBD1,TRBV29-1,TRBJ1-1,CSVQDRALF,TGCAGCGTTCAGGACAGGGCGCTGTTT
.,.,TRBV7-2,TRBJ2-7,CASSPYTKSDEQYF,TGTGCCAGCAGCCCATACACAAAGTCGGACGAGCAGTACTTC
.,TRBD2,TRBV12-3/TRBV12-4,TRBJ2-1,CASSFRLAGGQIVDEQFF,TGTGCCAGCAGTTTTCGTCTAGCGGGGGGGCAAATAGTCGATGAGCAGTTCTTC
many,.,TRBV28,TRBJ2-5,CASSPTGVETQYF,TGTGCCAGCAGCCCCACGGGGGTGGAGACCCAGTACTTC
many,TRBD1,TRBV28,TRBJ1-4,CASSMTGGEEVWEKLFF,TGTGCCAGCAGTATGACAGGGGGCGAGGAGGTGTGGGAAAAACTGTTTTTT
few,.,TRBV7-9,TRBJ1-2,CASSLAAVTYGYTF,TGTGCCAGCAGCTTAGCTGCAGTGACATACGGCTACACCTTC
many,.,TRBV10-3,TRBJ2-7,CAISEDSYEQYF,TGTGCCATCAGTGAGGACAGTTACGAGCAGTACTTC
few,.,TRBV6-1,TRBJ2-2,CASKPGSFFTGELFF,TGTGCCAGTAAACCGGGATCCTTCTTCACCGGGGAGCTGTTTTTT
.,.,TRBV30,TRBJ1-2,CAWSGGQGGYGYTF,TGTGCCTGGAGTGGAGGGCAGGGAGGATATGGCTACACCTTC
few,.,TRBV27,TRBJ1-1,CASSLLPGENTEAFF,TGTGCCAGCAGTTTATTGCCGGGGGAGAACACTGAAGCTTTCTTT
few,.,TRBV11-2,TRBJ2-7,CASSLDIGVSGRGQYF,TGTGCCAGCAGCTTAGATATTGGGGTTAGCGGACGTGGGCAGTACTTC
few,TRBD1,TRBV20-1,TRBJ2-7,CSASIQGAYEQYF,TGCAGTGCTAGTATCCAGGGGGCTTACGAGCAGTACTTC
.,TRBD2,TRBV19,TRBJ2-3,CASSMRRGGRDTQYF,TGTGCCAGTAGTATGCGGCGGGGGGGCCGGGATACGCAGTATTTT
many,.,TRBV6-1,TRBJ1-5,CASSGGPNQPQHF,TGTGCCAGCAGTGGGGGGCCTAATCAGCCCCAGCATTTT
many,.,TRBV7-8,TRBJ1-2,CASSFLIWGPNPHYGYTF,TGTGCCAGCAGCTTCCTTATTTGGGGGCCGAACCCTCACTATGGCTACACCTTC
many,.,TRBV24-1,TRBJ1-2,CATSDLDEVYTF,TGTGCCACCAGTGATTTGGACGAGGTCTACACCTTC
few,.,TRBV13,TRBJ1-6,CASSGSGPLHF,TGTGCCAGCAGCGGGTCCGGCCCCCTCCACTTT
many,TRBD2,TRBV7-2,TRBJ2-5,CASSLAREKAGGPVETQYF,TGTGCCAGCAGCTTAGCGCGCGAAAAGGCGGGAGGGCCGGTAGAGACCCAGTACTTC
.,.,TRBV6-1,TRBJ1-1,CASRTGGRRAFF,TGTGCCAGCAGGACAGGAGGGAGGAGGGCTTTCTTT
few,.,TRBV15,TRBJ2-7,CATSRDTGTHEQYF,TGTGCCACCAGCAGAGATACAGGTACCCACGAGCAGTACTTC
many,.,TRBV12-3/TRBV12-4,TRBJ1-1,CASRRVQDTEAFF,TGTGCCAGCAGACGGGTCCAAGACACTGAAGCTTTCTTT
many,TRBD1,TRBV29-1,TRBJ2-2,CSGGQGDGELFF,TGCAGCGGGGGACAGGGGGACGGGGAGCTGTTTTTT
.,.,TRBV4-2,TRBJ1-2,CASSQDSSGRVGQLRYGYTF,TGTGCCAGCAGCCAAGATAGTAGCGGAAGGGTAGGACAGCTACGTTATGGCTACACCTTC
many,.,TRBV7-3,TRBJ2-5,CASSERNGETQYF,TGTGCCAGCAGCGAGAGGAATGGAGAGACCCAGTACTTC
few,.,TRBV6-6,TRBJ1-1,CASSYSGSSGTEAFF,TGTGCCAGCAGTTACTCGGGCTCCTCGGGGACTGAAGCTTTCTTT
.,.,TRBV6-1,TRBJ1-4,CASRSWDATNEKLFF,TGTGCCAGCCGATCTTGGGATGCAACTAATGAAAAACTGTTTTTT
.,.,TRBV28,TRBJ2-1,CASSYRDYNEQFF,TGTGCCAGCAGTTACCGGGACTACAATGAGCAGTTCTTC
many,TRBD2,TRBV7-2,TRBJ2-5,CASSRQTSGETQYF,TGTGCCAGCAGCCGTCAGACTAGCGGAGAGACCCAGTACTTC
.,TRBD2,TRBV6-1,TRBJ2-5,CASSEGRTSLWQETQYF,TGTGCCAGCAGTGAGGGGAGGACTAGCCTTTGGCAAGAGACCCAGTACTTC
few,.,TRBV20-1,TRBJ2-7,CSAREPGPLYEQYF,TGCAGTGCTAGAGAACCGGGCCCCTTATACGAGCAGTACTTC
many,TRBD2,TRBV20-1,TRBJ2-5,CSASSERGQETQYF,TGCAGTGCTAGTTCCGAGCGGGGCCAAGAGACCCAGTACTTC
many,.,TRBV28,TRBJ2-2,CASSTTGLRANTGELFF,TGTGCCAGCAGTACTACAGGGTTAAGGGCGAACACCGGGGAGCTGTTTTTT
.,.,TRBV3-1,TRBJ1-6,CASSQAQGSYNSPLHF,TGTGCCAGCAGCCAAGCCCAGGGGTCCTATAATTCACCCCTCCACTTT
.,.,TRBV18,TRBJ2-2,CASSPRGVGTGELFF,TGTGCCAGCTCACCCAGGGGTGTGGGCACCGGGGAGCTGTTTTTT
.,.,TRBV3-1,TRBJ1-6,CASSPRGMSSPLHF,TGTGCCAGCAGCCCGAGGGGGATGAGTTCACCCCTCCACTTT
many,.,TRBV7-2,TRBJ1-2,CASSKTGGSNYGYTF,TGTGCCAGCAGCAAGACCGGGGGGTCCAACTATGGCTACACCTTC